This T cell receptor beta chain was found in a study of cytomegalovirus exposure and HLA in healthy donors. Worth noting for this clone: As yet, its antigen is unknown.

The PCR made use of 60 Vbeta and 13 Jbeta primers. The data were produced by immunoSEQ multiplex PCR, yet TCRdb's version contains in-frame clones alone and is incomplete. The sample consists of some 150,000 clones, around two thirds of them appearing once. Study-level results: Some TCR beta chains (more than 150 of them) were listed as cytomegalovirus-associated. Of the V segments, some could not be distinguished, including TRBV6-2 and TRBV6-3, and were excluded.

The J segment lost 5 bases and the V segment lost 4 bases, leaving 9 bases of the junction unmatched. The CDR3 length is 15 residues. The V gene's germline CDR1 is MNHEY and CDR2 SVGAGI. The TCR comes from a woman aged 40 to 50 in good health and CMV-seronegative. The V gene is TRBV6-5, the J gene TRBJ2-5; 8 nucleotides agree with TRBD1. The sequenced material came from PBMCs. CDR3 DNA sequence: TGTGCCAGCAGTTCCGGGACAGGCTTCGGGGAGACCCAGTACTTC. It encodes CASSSGTGFGETQYF.